This T cell receptor (beta chain) was obtained from a study of blood T cell repertoires in COVID-19 (dated by TCRdb to the early 2020s). In terms of the full investigation: Samples from collaborators originated in the United States, Italy and Spain and spanned both the acute and convalescent phases of COVID-19. The material from the prospective study consisted of cDNA or gDNA derived from T cells, B-cell-depleted T cells, or PBMCs. The dataset comprised deeply sampled blood TCRbeta repertoires from subjects exposed to, actively infected with, or recovered from COVID-19. The repertoires were released in a freely available public database meant as a resource for research on the immune response to SARS-CoV-2. The samples were drawn from the first 160 participants of the ongoing ImmuneRACE study and from under 1,500 subjects provided by 6 global collaborators. A de-identified subject ID, COVID-19 status, age in years and sex were almost always included in the sample metadata. HLA class I and class II types, where available, came from metadata supplied by the sample provider rather than from assay-based typing. Study-level results and caveats: The amount of clinical and demographic metadata varied by source and participant and was provided uncurated.

One collaborating source in Seattle enrolled patients during active infection and followed them longitudinally through the course of disease. The collaborating institutions used their own protocols to collect whole blood in K2EDTA tubes. For TCRbeta analysis, collaborators shipped samples as frozen whole blood, isolated PBMCs, or DNA extracted from either of those sample types. Germline trimming: 2 bases from V, 1 base from J; junction bases outside gene matches: 7. The CDR3 measures 16 amino acids from cysteine to phenylalanine. Only CDR3 DNA is held: 48 bases, read in frame from base 1. TCRbeta CDR3 regions were amplified from genomic DNA by means of the immunoSEQ Assay, a bias-controlled multiplex PCR. In the authors' own workflow: Nucleated cell counts per sample were estimated from amplification of reference gene primers within the assay. To quantify the absolute abundance of each unique TCRbeta CDR3 rearrangement, sequence reads were collapsed and filtered. For each sample, productive Simpson clonality was calculated by taking the square root of Simpson's diversity index across productive rearrangements. TCRdb carries this immuneACCESS record with in-frame sequences only. Its versions omit some clonotypes, under half of them owing to an unresolved V gene in the studies checked, with the rest unexplained. The V and J calls and clone size are taken from that table; D and trimming were inferred from the DNA. This sample has fewer than 200,000 clones in its table, and roughly 89% of those were observed once. The ten most abundant clones make up around 13% of the sample.

Points on this clone: No antigen is known for it. No base qualities exist here, and no much larger clone lies one base off it.

Source material: peripheral blood. The source is a woman aged 70 to 79 with COVID-19, enrolled during active disease. Recombination connected TRBV23-1 to TRBJ2-5; 7 central bases correspond to TRBD1. TRBV23-1 is known as an ORF, though its function is uncertain. The CDR3 is CASSQPDRSPQETQYF. The sequenced DNA: TGCGCCAGCAGTCAACCGGACAGGAGCCCCCAAGAGACCCAGTACTTC.